Sequencing of this T cell receptor beta chain was carried out in a study of shared clonotypes between healthy human individuals. Points from the study as a whole: Among donors, the sharing of clonotypes was expected to be influenced by sequencing depth.

All participating donors were Caucasian adults from Nashville, Tennessee. Researchers partitioned CD4+ cells into CD45RA+ naive and CD45RA-negative memory subsets. Template for every sorted-subset replicate PCR totaled about 0.2 ug DNA, about 30,000 T cell genomes. Measured with immunoSEQ multiplex PCR; TCRdb has only the in-frame clones, and not every one. This sample has hundreds of thousands of clones; roughly 97% occur once, and the top ten carry about 0.06%. This clone was seen just once. Its cognate antigen is unknown. Sequenced material: naive CD4+ T cells sorted from blood. Subset meaning: CD45RA+ positively selected. This receptor was taken from a woman under 40 in good health.

CDR3 in DNA: TGTGCCAGCGGCGGGGCCCAAGGATGGTACGAGCAGTACTTC. This encodes CASGGAQGWYEQYF. The chain uses TRBV6-1 and TRBJ2-7, with D possibly TRBD2 on 6 matching bases. The CDR3 covers 14 residues. V was trimmed by 8 bases and J by 4 bases, leaving 18 bases between them. CDR1 is MNHNS and CDR2 is SASEGT in the germline V gene.